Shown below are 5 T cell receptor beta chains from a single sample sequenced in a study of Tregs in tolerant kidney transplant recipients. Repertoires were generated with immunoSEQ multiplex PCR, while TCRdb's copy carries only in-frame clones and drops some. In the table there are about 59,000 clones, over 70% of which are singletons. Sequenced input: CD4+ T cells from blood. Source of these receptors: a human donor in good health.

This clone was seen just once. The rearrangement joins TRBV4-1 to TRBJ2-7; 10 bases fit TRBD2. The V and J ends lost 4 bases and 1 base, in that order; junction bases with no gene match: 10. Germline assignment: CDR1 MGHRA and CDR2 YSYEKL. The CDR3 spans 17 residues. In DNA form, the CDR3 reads TGCGCCAGCAGCCTCTACGTTACTAGCGGGGATTCCTACGAGCAGTACTTC. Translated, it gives CASSLYVTSGDSYEQYF.

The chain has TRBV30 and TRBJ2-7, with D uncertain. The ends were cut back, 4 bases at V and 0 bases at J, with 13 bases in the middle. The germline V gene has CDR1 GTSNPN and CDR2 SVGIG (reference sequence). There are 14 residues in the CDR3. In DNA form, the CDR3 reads TGTGCCTGGACGGTGCCAGAAAGCTCCTACGAGCAGTACTTC. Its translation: CAWTVPESSYEQYF.

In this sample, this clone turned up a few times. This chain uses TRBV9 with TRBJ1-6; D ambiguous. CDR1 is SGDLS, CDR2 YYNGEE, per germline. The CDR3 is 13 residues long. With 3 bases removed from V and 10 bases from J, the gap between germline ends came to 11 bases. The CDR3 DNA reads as TGTGCCAGCAGCGGAACAAGCGCCTCACCCCTCCACTTT. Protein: CASSGTSASPLHF.

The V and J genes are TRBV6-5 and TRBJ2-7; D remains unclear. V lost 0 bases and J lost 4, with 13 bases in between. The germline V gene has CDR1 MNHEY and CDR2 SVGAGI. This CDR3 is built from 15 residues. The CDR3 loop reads CASSYSARNLYEQYF. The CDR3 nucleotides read TGTGCCAGCAGTTACTCGGCCAGGAACCTATACGAGCAGTACTTC.

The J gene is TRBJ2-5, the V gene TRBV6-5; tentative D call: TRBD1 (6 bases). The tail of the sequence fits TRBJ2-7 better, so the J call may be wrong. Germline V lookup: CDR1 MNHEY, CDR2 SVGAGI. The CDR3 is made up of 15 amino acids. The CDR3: CASSAHRAGGYEQYF. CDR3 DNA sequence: TGTGCCAGCAGCGCCCACAGGGCGGGTGGCTACGAGCAGTACTTC.